Following are 31 T cell receptor beta chains from one sample sequenced in a study of cytomegalovirus exposure and HLA in healthy donors. It was with 60 Vbeta and 13 Jbeta primers that the PCR ran. The method was immunoSEQ multiplex PCR; TCRdb's version includes in-frame clones alone and lacks a portion of them. Of 95,000 or so clones listed, around 81% are singletons. The material sequenced was PBMCs. The receptors here all came from a woman in her seventies in good health and CMV-seropositive.

The CDR3 coding sequence is TGTGCCAGCAGCCCGGACTACTGGGAGACCCAGTACTTC. Translating gives CASSPDYWETQYF. This chain connects TRBV7-2 to TRBJ2-5; possibly TRBD2 for D (6 bases). The germline CDR1 and CDR2 sequences are SGHTA and FQGNSA. The CDR3 is made up of 13 amino acids. Trimming removed 5 bases from V and 5 bases from J, with 12 bases in between.

The J gene is TRBJ1-3, the V gene TRBV7-9, with 9 bases fitting TRBD1. Per the germline V gene, CDR1 is SEHNR and CDR2 is FQNEAQ (reference sequence). Trimming cost V 2 bases and J 3 bases; bases outside gene matches: 8. This CDR3 has 17 amino acids. The CDR3 protein is CASSLTPGQGSGNTIYF. The CDR3 DNA reads TGTGCCAGCAGCTTAACCCCGGGACAGGGAAGTGGAAACACCATATATTTT.

The chain joins TRBV29-1 to TRBJ2-2; 8 bases align to TRBD1. Germline values: CDR1 SQVTM, CDR2 ANQGSEA. CDR3 length: 14 amino acids. V lost 4 bases to trimming and J lost 7 bases; unmatched junction nucleotides: 8. CDR3 bases: TGCAGCGTTGGGGTGACAGGGGTGGGCGGGGAGCTGTTTTTT. Protein: CSVGVTGVGGELFF.

The gene calls are TRBV6-5 and TRBJ1-5, with 9 nucleotides matching TRBD1. Germline CDR1 MNHEY, CDR2 SVGAGI. V lost 6 bases, J lost 6 bases, and 6 bases stayed unmatched. The CDR3 covers 14 residues. CDR3 nucleotide sequence: TGTGCCAGCAGAGGGACAGGGCGCGCTCAGCCCCAGCATTTT. Protein product: CASRGTGRAQPQHF.

This clone was picked up one time. The chain joins TRBV7-8 to TRBJ2-1; 12 bases agree with TRBD1. The V gene end was trimmed by 2 bases and the J gene end by 2 bases; junction bases not matched to a gene: 10. Germline V gene lookup returns CDR1 SGHVS and CDR2 FQNEAQ. The CDR3 consists of 19 residues. The CDR3 DNA reads as TGTGCCAGCAGCTTATCGGGACAGGGGGCTTCTGAAACCTACAATGAGCAGTTCTTC. Amino acids: CASSLSGQGASETYNEQFF. Variable domain in full (rest from reference TRBV7-8 and TRBJ2-1): GAGVSQSPRYKVAKRGQDVALRCDPISGHVSLFWYQQALGQGPEFLTYFQNEAQLDKSGLPSDRFFAERPEGSVSTLKIQRTQQEDSAVYLCASSLSGQGASETYNEQFFGPGTRLTVL.

This clone appeared once. The chain carries TRBV2 and TRBJ1-2, with D hard to call. CDR1 and CDR2 from the germline V gene are SNHLY and FYNNEI. This CDR3 is built from 12 residues. Trimming shortened V by 1 base and J by 8 bases, and 8 bases separated the two germline ends. CDR3 sequence: CASSEGARGYTF. The DNA for the CDR3 is TGTGCCAGCAGTGAAGGGGCCAGAGGCTACACCTTC.

This clone was counted between two and nine times. The V and J genes are TRBV6-5 and TRBJ2-7, with D perhaps matching TRBD1 (6 bases). Trimming shortened V by 5 bases and J by 2 bases, and 13 bases separated the two germline ends. Germline V CDR1 and CDR2: MNHEY, SVGAGI. The CDR3 is 14 residues long. The DNA for the CDR3 is TGTGCCAGCAGTCCACATACAGGGACCTACGAGCAGTACTTC. Its translation: CASSPHTGTYEQYF.

J is TRBJ2-2 and V is TRBV6-5, with 10 bases fitting TRBD1. Germline trimming cut 8 bases from V and 5 bases from J; bases unmatched to any gene: 8. From germline, CDR1 is MNHEY and CDR2 SVGAGI. The CDR3 runs to 15 residues. CDR3 in amino acids: CASEDRGRLTGELFF. The DNA for the CDR3 is TGTGCCAGCGAAGACAGGGGGCGATTAACCGGGGAGCTGTTTTTT.

This rearrangement joins TRBV7-2 to TRBJ2-3; D is perhaps TRBD1 (5 bases). There are 15 residues in the CDR3. V was shortened by 4 bases and J by 3 bases, with 14 bases between the two germline ends. Germline CDR1 SGHTA, CDR2 FQGNSA. This CDR3 is CASSSRAAGTDTQYF. Here the CDR3 DNA reads TGTGCCAGCAGCTCCCGTGCAGCAGGGACAGATACGCAGTATTTT.

The chain combines TRBV30 with TRBJ2-2; perhaps TRBD2 as D (5 bases). The germline CDR1 and CDR2 sequences are GTSNPN and SVGIG (reference sequence). Trimming took 7 bases from V and 1 from J, leaving 13 bases between them. This CDR3 is built from 14 residues. For the CDR3, the DNA is TGTGCCTCTCTCCACCGGGGGAACACCGGGGAGCTGTTTTTT. Encoded protein: CASLHRGNTGELFF. The full variable domain, its missing parts supplied by reference TRBV30 and TRBJ2-2, is SQTIHQWPATLVQPVGSPLSLECTVEGTSNPNLYWYRQAAGRGLQLLFYSVGIGQISSEVPQNLSASRPQDRQFILSSKKLLLSDSGFYLCASLHRGNTGELFFGEGSRLTVL.

This clone was detected once. J is TRBJ2-7 and V is TRBV6-1; no firm D call. The germline V and J ends were trimmed by 3 bases and 6 bases, with 18 bases remaining between them. The CDR3 covers 15 residues. CDR1 MNHNS and CDR2 SASEGT come from the germline V gene. The CDR3 here is CASSDMQVIAFEQYF. DNA of the CDR3: TGTGCCAGCAGTGATATGCAGGTTATTGCCTTCGAGCAGTACTTC.

The J gene is TRBJ1-1, the V gene TRBV28; tentatively, D is TRBD1 (5 bases). The CDR3 loop spans 14 amino acids. Germline CDR1 is MDHEN and CDR2 is SYDVKM. V was cut by 2 bases and J by 6 bases, with 13 bases left in between. The CDR3, as DNA: TGTGCCAGCAGTTTAGAACAGGAAAGGGCTGAAGCTTTCTTT. Amino acids: CASSLEQERAEAFF.

This clone is a singleton in its sample. The rearrangement links TRBV7-2 to TRBJ1-2, with TRBD1 matching 11 bases. Looked up from germline, CDR1 is SGHTA and CDR2 is FQGNSA. The CDR3 is 17 residues long. V dropped 6 bases and J dropped 4; count of bases not matched to a gene: 13. In DNA form, the CDR3 reads TGTGCCAGCAGTCTCCGGACAGGGGGCGCGCGTTTCTATGGCTACACCTTC. Translation: CASSLRTGGARFYGYTF.

The V and J genes are TRBV4-2 and TRBJ2-2, with D possibly being TRBD1 (6 bases). With 4 bases removed from V and 0 bases from J, the gap between germline ends came to 15 bases. Germline V gene data show CDR1 as LGHNA and CDR2 as YNFKEQ. The CDR3 sequence is 17 residues long. The CDR3 protein is CASSRAMGQANTGELFF. In nucleotides, the CDR3 is TGTGCCAGCAGCCGCGCGATGGGACAAGCGAACACCGGGGAGCTGTTTTTT.

The chain recombines TRBV18 with TRBJ2-1, with 8 bases aligning to TRBD2. V gave up 3 bases and J gave up 1 base; unmatched junction bases: 5. Germline values: CDR1 KGHSH, CDR2 LQKENI. The CDR3 has 16 residues. In DNA form, the CDR3 reads TGTGCCAGCTCACCCTCCCAGCGGGAGTCCTACAATGAGCAGTTCTTC. Translating it yields CASSPSQRESYNEQFF.

The V gene is TRBV5-1, the J gene TRBJ2-5, with D uncertain. The DNA end favors TRBJ2-7, so the J call may be wrong. This CDR3 contains 11 residues. Per the germline V gene, CDR1 is SGHRS and CDR2 is YFSETQ. CDR3 loop: CASRSYYEQYF. Written as DNA, the CDR3 is TGCGCCAGCAGATCCTACTACGAGCAGTACTTC.

This clone came up a few times. This chain joins TRBV6-4 and TRBJ2-3; the match to TRBD2 covers 11 bases. Germline V CDR1 and CDR2: MRHNA, SNTAGT. V shed 0 bases, J shed 6 bases, and the junction held 8 bases outside the gene matches. The CDR3 totals 17 residues. CDR3 DNA sequence: TGTGCCAGCAGTGACTCGATAGCGGGAGGGCCAGGGGATACGCAGTATTTT. Translated, it gives CASSDSIAGGPGDTQYF.

The CDR3: CASSHLPGGSSYNEQFF. The DNA for the CDR3 is TGCGCCAGCAGCCACCTCCCTGGCGGGAGCTCCTACAATGAGCAGTTCTTC. The chain recombines TRBV4-1 with TRBJ2-1; 7 bases align to TRBD2. V shed 3 bases and J 0 bases; nucleotides not matched to a gene: 8. Germline V gives CDR1 MGHRA, CDR2 YSYEKL. This CDR3 spans 17 amino acids.

The rearrangement links TRBV15 to TRBJ2-2; D might be TRBD2 (6 bases). The CDR3 consists of 14 residues. The germline V gene has CDR1 LNHNV and CDR2 YYDKDF (reference sequence). Between the trimmed V and J ends, which lost 5 bases and 4 bases, there was a span of 11 bases. The CDR3 nucleotides read TGTGCCACCAGCTTTCACGGGAGCACCGGGGAGCTGTTTTTT. This encodes CATSFHGSTGELFF. Looking up the rest from reference TRBV15 and TRBJ2-2 gives the full variable domain: DAMVIQNPRYQVTQFGKPVTLSCSQTLNHNVMYWYQQKSSQAPKLLFHYYDKDFNNEADTPDNFQSRRPNTSFCFLDIRSPGLGDTAMYLCATSFHGSTGELFFGEGSRLTVL.

This clone showed up just a few times. The CDR3 reads CASSQGTGAGNTIYF. CDR3 in DNA: TGCGCCAGCAGCCAAGGTACAGGGGCTGGAAACACCATATATTTT. The V and J genes are TRBV4-3 and TRBJ1-3; TRBD1 aligns across 7 bases. V shed 1 base, J shed 2 bases, and the junction held 2 bases outside the gene matches. Germline V gene data show CDR1 as LGHNA and CDR2 as YSLEER. This CDR3 contains 15 residues.

V is TRBV9 and J is TRBJ1-1; 7 positions match TRBD1. CDR1 and CDR2 (germline): SGDLS, YYNGEE. The CDR3 spans 15 residues. Losses at the gene ends were 1 base for V and 5 bases for J; bases not matched to a gene: 8. DNA of the CDR3: TGTGCCAGCAGCGTAAATTGGGCAGGGGGAACTGAAGCTTTCTTT. As protein: CASSVNWAGGTEAFF.

V usage is TRBV28 and J usage is TRBJ2-3; TRBD2 agrees at 9 bases. V lost 7 bases, J lost 1 base, and 15 bases stayed unmatched. From germline, CDR1 is MDHEN and CDR2 SYDVKM. The CDR3 consists of 18 residues. For the CDR3, the DNA is TGTGCCAGCACCTCGAGAGGCGCCGCGGGGGGGGGCACAGATACGCAGTATTTT. Amino acids: CASTSRGAAGGGTDTQYF. The full variable domain, rest sourced from reference TRBV28 and TRBJ2-3, is DVKVTQSSRYLVKRTGEKVFLECVQDMDHENMFWYRQDPGLGLRLIYFSYDVKMKEKGDIPEGYSVSREKKERFSLILESASTNQTSMYLCASTSRGAAGGGTDTQYFGPGTRLTVL.

The chain employs TRBV30 and TRBJ2-5; D is undetermined. This CDR3 has 12 residues. V lost 0 bases and J 2 bases, leaving 4 bases between the germline ends. The germline CDR1 and CDR2 sequences are GTSNPN and SVGIG (reference sequence). The CDR3 nucleotides read TGTGCCTGGAGTGTACGGCAAGAGACCCAGTACTTC. This translates into CAWSVRQETQYF.

The J gene is TRBJ1-2, the V gene TRBV6-5; 7 nucleotides agree with TRBD1. The CDR3 extends over 14 amino acids. Germline trimming cut 6 bases from V and 4 bases from J; bases unmatched to any gene: 8. Germline V gene data show CDR1 as MNHEY and CDR2 as SVGAGI. The CDR3 DNA reads as TGTGCCAGCAGACGCCGGGACAGCACCTATGGCTACACCTTC. This translates into CASRRRDSTYGYTF.

This clone was observed a handful of times. J is TRBJ2-7 and V is TRBV7-9, with 9 nucleotides matching TRBD1. This CDR3 comprises 16 residues. Trimming took 1 base from V and 7 from J; bases not matched to a gene: 11. Looked up from germline, CDR1 is SEHNR and CDR2 is FQNEAQ (reference sequence). The CDR3 spells CASSLVAGQGSWEQYF. The CDR3 coding sequence is TGTGCCAGCAGCTTAGTGGCAGGACAGGGGTCATGGGAGCAGTACTTC.

This clone was recorded only once. The chain uses TRBV19 and TRBJ1-1, with D possibly matching TRBD1 (6 bases). The CDR3 contains 14 residues. CDR1 LNHDA and CDR2 SQIVND come from the germline V gene (reference sequence). V dropped 0 bases and J dropped 4 bases, with 9 bases sitting between them. The CDR3, as DNA: TGTGCCAGTAGTATAGATACAGGGAGCACTGAAGCTTTCTTT. Amino acids: CASSIDTGSTEAFF.

Note on this clone: The final CDR3 position lacks the conserved phenylalanine or tryptophan, pointing to a likely read error. The J gene is TRBJ2-7, the V gene TRBV4-2, with TRBD2 matching over 14 bases. J gave up 7 bases and V 5 bases, and 4 bases lay outside the gene matches. CDR3 length equals 14 residues. Germline V CDR1 and CDR2: LGHNA, YNFKEQ. CDR3 region: CASSTGTSGSEQYL. The CDR3 DNA is TGTGCCAGCAGCACCGGGACTAGCGGGAGTGAGCAGTACCTC.

This clone was found a few times. The chain joins TRBV5-1 to TRBJ1-1; the D gene is possibly TRBD1 (5 bases). V shed 2 bases and J shed 5 bases, with 10 bases lying between them. CDR3 length: 13 amino acids. CDR1 and CDR2 from the germline V gene are SGHRS and YFSETQ. This CDR3 reads CASSLDRYTEAFF. In DNA form, the CDR3 reads TGCGCCAGCAGCTTAGACAGATATACTGAAGCTTTCTTT.

J is TRBJ2-2 and V is TRBV5-4; the D gene is possibly TRBD2 (6 bases). V was cut by 4 bases and J by 4 bases, with 14 bases left in between. The CDR3 has 15 residues. Germline V gene lookup returns CDR1 SGHNT and CDR2 YYREEE (reference sequence). DNA for the CDR3: TGTGCCAGCAGCCCTACTCTAGCGCTCACCGGGGAGCTGTTTTTT. Protein: CASSPTLALTGELFF.

The chain has TRBV7-2 and TRBJ2-1, with unresolved D. From germline, CDR1 is SGHTA and CDR2 FQGNSA. The CDR3 length is 15 residues. The V end lost 4 bases, the J end lost 3 bases, and 13 bases lay between the germline ends. The CDR3 is CASSSSGLFYNEQFF. CDR3 nucleotide sequence: TGTGCCAGCAGCTCCTCTGGGCTATTCTACAATGAGCAGTTCTTC.

The V call is TRBV4-1, the J call TRBJ2-7; possible D gene TRBD1, 6 bases. The CDR3 runs 20 residues. V gave up 0 bases and J gave up 3 bases, with 27 bases separating them. Germline V gives CDR1 MGHRA, CDR2 YSYEKL. DNA for the CDR3: TGCGCCAGCAGCCAAGATTCCGGCAGGGGACGGATCGTAGGGTTCTACGAGCAGTACTTC. Its translation is CASSQDSGRGRIVGFYEQYF.